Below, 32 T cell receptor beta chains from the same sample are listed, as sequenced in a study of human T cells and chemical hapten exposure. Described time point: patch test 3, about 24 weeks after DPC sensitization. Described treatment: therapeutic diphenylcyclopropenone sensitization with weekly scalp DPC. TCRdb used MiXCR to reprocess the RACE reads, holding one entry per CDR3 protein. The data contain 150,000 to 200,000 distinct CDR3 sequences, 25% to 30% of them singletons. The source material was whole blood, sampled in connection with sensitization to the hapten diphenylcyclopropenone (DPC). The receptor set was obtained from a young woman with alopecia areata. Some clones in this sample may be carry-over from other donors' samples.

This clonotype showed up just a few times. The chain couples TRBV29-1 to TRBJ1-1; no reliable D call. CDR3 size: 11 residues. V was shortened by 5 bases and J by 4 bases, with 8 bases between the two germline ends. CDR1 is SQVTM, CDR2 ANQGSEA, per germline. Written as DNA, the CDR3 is TGCAGCGTTCGAGACGGCACTGAAGCTTTCTTT. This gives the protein CSVRDGTEAFF. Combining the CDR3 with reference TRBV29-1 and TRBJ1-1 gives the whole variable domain SAVISQKPSRDICQRGTSLTIQCQVDSQVTMMFWYRQQPGQSLTLIATANQGSEATYESGFVIDKFPISRPNLTFSTLTVSNMSPEDSSIYLCSVRDGTEAFFGQGTRLTVV.

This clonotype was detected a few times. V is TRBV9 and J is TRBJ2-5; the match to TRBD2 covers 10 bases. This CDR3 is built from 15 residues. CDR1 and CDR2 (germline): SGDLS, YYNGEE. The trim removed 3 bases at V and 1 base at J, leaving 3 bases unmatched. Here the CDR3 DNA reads TGTGCCAGCAGCGGGGGACTAGCGCTCCAAGAGACCCAGTACTTC. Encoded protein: CASSGGLALQETQYF.

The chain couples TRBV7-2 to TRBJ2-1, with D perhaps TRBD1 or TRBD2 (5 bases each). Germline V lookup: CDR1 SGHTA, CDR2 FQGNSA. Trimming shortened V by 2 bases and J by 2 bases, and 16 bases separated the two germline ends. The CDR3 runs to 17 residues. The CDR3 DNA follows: TGTGCCAGCAGCTTACTACCGGGACGGATAACCTACAATGAGCAGTTCTTC. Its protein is CASSLLPGRITYNEQFF.

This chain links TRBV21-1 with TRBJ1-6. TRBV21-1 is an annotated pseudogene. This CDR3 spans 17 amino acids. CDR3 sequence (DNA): TGTGCCAGCAGCAAAGTGTATAGGAGAACTTATAATTCACCCCTCCACTTT. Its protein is CASSKVYRRTYNSPLHF.

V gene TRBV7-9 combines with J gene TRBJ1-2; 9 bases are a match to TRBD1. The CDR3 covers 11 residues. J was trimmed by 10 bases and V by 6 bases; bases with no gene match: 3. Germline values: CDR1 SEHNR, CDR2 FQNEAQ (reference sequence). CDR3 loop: CASRRDRDYTF. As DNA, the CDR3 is TGTGCCAGCAGAAGGGACAGGGACTACACCTTC. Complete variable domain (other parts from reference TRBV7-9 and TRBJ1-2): DTGVSQNPRHKITKRGQNVTFRCDPISEHNRLYWYRQTLGQGPEFLTYFQNEAQLEKSRLLSDRFSAERPKGSFSTLEIQRTEQGDSAMYLCASRRDRDYTFGSGTRLTVV.

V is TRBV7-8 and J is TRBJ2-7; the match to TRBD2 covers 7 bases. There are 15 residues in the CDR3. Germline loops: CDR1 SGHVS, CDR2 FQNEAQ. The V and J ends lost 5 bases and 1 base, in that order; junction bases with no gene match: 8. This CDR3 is CASSPQEAGSYEQYF. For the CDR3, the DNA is TGTGCCAGCAGCCCCCAGGAAGCGGGATCCTACGAGCAGTACTTC. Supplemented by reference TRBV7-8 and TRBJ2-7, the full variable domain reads GAGVSQSPRYKVAKRGQDVALRCDPISGHVSLFWYQQALGQGPEFLTYFQNEAQLDKSGLPSDRFFAERPEGSVSTLKIQRTQQEDSAVYLCASSPQEAGSYEQYFGPGTRLTVT.

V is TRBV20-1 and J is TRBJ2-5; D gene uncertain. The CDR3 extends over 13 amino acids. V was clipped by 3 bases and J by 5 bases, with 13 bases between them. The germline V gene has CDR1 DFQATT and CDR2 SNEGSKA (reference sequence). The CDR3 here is CSASRRATETQYF. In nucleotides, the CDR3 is TGCAGTGCTAGCCGTAGGGCCACCGAGACCCAGTACTTC.

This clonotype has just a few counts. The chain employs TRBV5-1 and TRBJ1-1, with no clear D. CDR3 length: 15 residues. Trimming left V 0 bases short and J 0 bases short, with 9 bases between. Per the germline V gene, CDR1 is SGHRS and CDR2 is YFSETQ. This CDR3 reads CASSLVGSLNTEAFF. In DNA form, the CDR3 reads TGCGCCAGCAGCTTGGTGGGCAGTCTGAACACTGAAGCTTTCTTT.

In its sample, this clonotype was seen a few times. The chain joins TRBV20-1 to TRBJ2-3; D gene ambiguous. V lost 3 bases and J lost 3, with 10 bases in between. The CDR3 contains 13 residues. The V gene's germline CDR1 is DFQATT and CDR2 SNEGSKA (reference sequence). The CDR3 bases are TGCAGTGCTAGGGAATGGGAAACAGATACGCAGTATTTT. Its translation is CSAREWETDTQYF.

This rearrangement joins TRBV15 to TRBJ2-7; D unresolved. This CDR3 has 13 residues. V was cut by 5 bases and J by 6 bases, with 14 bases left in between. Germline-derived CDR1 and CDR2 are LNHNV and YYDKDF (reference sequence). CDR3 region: CATSPLLLGEQYF. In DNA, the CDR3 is TGTGCCACCAGCCCGCTGTTGTTAGGCGAGCAGTACTTC.

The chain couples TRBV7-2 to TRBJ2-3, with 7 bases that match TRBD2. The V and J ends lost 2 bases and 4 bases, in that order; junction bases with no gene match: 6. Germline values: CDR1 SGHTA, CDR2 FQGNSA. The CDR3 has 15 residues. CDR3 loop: CASSLLWGGADTQYF. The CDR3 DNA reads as TGTGCCAGCAGCTTATTATGGGGGGGGGCAGATACGCAGTATTTT.

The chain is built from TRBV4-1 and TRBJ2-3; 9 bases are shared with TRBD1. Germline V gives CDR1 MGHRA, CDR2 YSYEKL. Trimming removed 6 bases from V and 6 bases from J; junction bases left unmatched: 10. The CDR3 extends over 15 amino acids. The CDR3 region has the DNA TGCGCCAGCAGACTAGGACAGGGGAGTTGGGATACGCAGTATTTT. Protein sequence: CASRLGQGSWDTQYF.

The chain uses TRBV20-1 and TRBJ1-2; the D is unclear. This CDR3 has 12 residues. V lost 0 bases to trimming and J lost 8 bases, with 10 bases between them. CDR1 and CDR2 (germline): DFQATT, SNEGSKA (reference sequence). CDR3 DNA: TGCAGTGCTAGAGAACCCCCGTCGGGCTACACCTTC. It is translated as CSAREPPSGYTF.

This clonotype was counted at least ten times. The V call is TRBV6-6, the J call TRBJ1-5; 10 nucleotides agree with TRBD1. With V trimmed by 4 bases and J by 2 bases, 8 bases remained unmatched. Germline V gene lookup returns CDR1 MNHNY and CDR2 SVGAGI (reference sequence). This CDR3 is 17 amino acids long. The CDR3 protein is CASSWGQGRAGNQPQHF. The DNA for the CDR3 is TGTGCCAGCAGTTGGGGACAGGGGAGGGCGGGCAATCAGCCCCAGCATTTT.

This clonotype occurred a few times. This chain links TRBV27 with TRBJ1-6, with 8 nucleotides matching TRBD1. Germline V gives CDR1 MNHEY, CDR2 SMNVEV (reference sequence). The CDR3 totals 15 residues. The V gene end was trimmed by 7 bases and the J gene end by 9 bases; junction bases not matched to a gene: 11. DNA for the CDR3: TGTGCCAGCACCAAAACTCCGGACAGGGTTTCACCCCTCCACTTT. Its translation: CASTKTPDRVSPLHF.

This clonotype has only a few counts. This CDR3 reads CSASREIYNEQFF. The CDR3 DNA sequence: TGCAGTGCTAGCCGGGAGATCTACAATGAGCAGTTCTTC. The V call is TRBV20-1, the J call TRBJ2-1; tentatively, D is TRBD2 (6 bases). Germline loops: CDR1 DFQATT, CDR2 SNEGSKA (reference sequence). V was trimmed by 3 bases and J by 3 bases, leaving 9 bases between them. The CDR3 is made up of 13 amino acids.

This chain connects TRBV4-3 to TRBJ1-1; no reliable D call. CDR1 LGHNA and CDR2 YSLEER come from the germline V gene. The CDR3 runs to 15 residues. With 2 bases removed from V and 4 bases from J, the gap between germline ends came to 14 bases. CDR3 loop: CASSQKGYRGTEAFF. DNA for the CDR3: TGCGCCAGCAGCCAAAAAGGGTATCGGGGCACTGAAGCTTTCTTT.

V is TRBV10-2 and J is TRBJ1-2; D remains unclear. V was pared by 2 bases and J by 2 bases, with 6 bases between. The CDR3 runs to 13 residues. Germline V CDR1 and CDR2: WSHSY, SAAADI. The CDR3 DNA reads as TGCGCCAGCAGTGAGCCCGACAACTATGGCTACACCTTC. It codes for CASSEPDNYGYTF.

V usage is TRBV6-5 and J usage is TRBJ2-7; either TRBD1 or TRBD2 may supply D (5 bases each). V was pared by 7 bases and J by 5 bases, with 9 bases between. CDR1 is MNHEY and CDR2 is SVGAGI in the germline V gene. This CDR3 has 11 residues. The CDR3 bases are TGTGCCAGCAACGAGGGGAACGAGCAGTACTTC. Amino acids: CASNEGNEQYF.

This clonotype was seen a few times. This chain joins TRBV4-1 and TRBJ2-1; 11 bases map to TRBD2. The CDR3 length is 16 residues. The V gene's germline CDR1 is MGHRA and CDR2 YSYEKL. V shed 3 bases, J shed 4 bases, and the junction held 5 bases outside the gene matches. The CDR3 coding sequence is TGCGCCAGCAGCCAGGGGACTAGCGGTTTTTACAATGAGCAGTTCTTC. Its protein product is CASSQGTSGFYNEQFF.

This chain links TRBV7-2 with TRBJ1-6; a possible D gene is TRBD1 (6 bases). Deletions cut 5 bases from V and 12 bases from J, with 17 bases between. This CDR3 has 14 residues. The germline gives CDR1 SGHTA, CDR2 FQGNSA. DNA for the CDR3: TGTGCCAGCAGCAGACTACAGGGAGGAGGACCCCTCCACTTT. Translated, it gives CASSRLQGGGPLHF.

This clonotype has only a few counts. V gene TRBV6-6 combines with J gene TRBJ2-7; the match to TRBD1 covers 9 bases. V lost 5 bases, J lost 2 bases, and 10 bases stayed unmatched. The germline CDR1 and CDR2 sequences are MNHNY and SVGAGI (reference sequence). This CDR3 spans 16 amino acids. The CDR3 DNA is TGTGCCAGCAGTCCACACTCCGGGACAGGGACCTACGAGCAGTACTTC. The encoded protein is CASSPHSGTGTYEQYF.

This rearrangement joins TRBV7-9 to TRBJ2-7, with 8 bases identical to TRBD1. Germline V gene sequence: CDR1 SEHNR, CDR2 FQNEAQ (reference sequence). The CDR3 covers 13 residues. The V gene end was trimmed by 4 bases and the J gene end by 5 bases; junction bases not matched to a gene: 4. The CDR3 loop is CASSSYRGNEQYF. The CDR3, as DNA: TGTGCCAGCAGCTCATACAGGGGGAACGAGCAGTACTTC.

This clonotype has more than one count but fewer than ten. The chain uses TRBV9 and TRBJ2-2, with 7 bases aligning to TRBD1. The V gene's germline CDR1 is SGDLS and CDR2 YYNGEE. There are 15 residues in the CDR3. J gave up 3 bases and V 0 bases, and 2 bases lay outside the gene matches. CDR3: CASSVEDRYTGELFF. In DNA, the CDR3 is TGTGCCAGCAGCGTAGAGGACAGGTACACCGGGGAGCTGTTTTTT.

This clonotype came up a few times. CDR3 in amino acids: CASKRGQGESTQYF. The DNA of the CDR3 is TGTGCCAGCAAACGGGGACAGGGAGAAAGTACGCAGTATTTT. The J gene is TRBJ2-3, the V gene TRBV7-3, with TRBD1 identical over 9 bases. The CDR3 runs to 14 residues. Germline V gives CDR1 SGHTA, CDR2 FQGTGA. V was pared by 7 bases and J by 8 bases, with 10 bases of the junction left unmatched.

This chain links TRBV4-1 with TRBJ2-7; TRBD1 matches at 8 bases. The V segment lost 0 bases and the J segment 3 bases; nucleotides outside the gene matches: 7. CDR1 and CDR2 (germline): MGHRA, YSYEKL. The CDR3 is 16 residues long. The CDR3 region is CASSQDQQGAGYEQYF. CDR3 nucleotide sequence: TGCGCCAGCAGCCAAGATCAGCAGGGGGCTGGCTACGAGCAGTACTTC.

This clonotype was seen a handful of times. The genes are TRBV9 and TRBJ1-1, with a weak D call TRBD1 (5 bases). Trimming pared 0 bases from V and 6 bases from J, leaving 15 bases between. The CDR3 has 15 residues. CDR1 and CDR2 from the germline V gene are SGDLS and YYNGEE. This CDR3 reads CASSVVAGEFAEAFF. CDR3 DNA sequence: TGTGCCAGCAGCGTAGTGGCGGGGGAATTCGCTGAAGCTTTCTTT.

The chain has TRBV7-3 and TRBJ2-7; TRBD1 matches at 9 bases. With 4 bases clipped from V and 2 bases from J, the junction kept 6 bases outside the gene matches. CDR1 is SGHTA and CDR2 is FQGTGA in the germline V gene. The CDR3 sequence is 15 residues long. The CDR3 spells CASSSTGTGTYEQYF. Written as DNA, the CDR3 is TGTGCCAGCAGCTCAACCGGGACAGGGACCTACGAGCAGTACTTC.

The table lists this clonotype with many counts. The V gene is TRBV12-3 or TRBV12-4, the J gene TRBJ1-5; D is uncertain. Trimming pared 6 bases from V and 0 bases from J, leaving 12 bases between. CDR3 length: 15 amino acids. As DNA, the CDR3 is TGTGCCAGCAGACAAAACAGAGATAGCAATCAGCCCCAGCATTTT. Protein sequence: CASRQNRDSNQPQHF.

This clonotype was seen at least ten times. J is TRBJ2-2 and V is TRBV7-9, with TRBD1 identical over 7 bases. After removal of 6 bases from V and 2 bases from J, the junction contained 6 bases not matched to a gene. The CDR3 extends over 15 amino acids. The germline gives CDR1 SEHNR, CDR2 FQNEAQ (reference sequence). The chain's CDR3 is CASRPDRANTGELFF. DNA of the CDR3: TGTGCCAGCAGACCCGACAGGGCCAACACCGGGGAGCTGTTTTTT.

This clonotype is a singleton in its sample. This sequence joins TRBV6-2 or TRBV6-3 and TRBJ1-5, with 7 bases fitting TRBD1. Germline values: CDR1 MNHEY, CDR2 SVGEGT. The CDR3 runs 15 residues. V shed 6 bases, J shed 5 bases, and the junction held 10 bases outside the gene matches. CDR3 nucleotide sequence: TGTGCCAGCAGGAAACCAGACAGGGAGGATCAGCCCCAGCATTTT. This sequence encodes CASRKPDREDQPQHF.

This chain's CDR3 is CASSHGRTGGAEQYF. The CDR3 nucleotides are TGTGCCAGCAGCCATGGGCGGACAGGGGGCGCCGAGCAGTACTTC. The chain joins TRBV4-2 to TRBJ2-7; 11 positions match TRBD1. Germline loops: CDR1 LGHNA, CDR2 YNFKEQ. V trimming: 3 bases; J trimming: 6 bases; junction bases outside the gene matches: 7. The CDR3 has 15 amino acids.